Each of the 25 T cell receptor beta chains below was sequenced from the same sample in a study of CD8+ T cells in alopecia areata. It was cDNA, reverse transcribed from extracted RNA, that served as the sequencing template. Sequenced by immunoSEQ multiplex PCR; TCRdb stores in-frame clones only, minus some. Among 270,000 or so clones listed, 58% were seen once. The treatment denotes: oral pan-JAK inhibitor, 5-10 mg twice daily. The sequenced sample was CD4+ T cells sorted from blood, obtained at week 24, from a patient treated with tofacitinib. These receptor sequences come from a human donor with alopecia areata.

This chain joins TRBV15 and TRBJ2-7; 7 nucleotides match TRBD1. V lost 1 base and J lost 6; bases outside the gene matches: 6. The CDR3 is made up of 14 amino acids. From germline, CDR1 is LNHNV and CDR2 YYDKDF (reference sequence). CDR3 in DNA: TGTGCCACCAGCAGAGGCAGTGAGGGGGCCGAGCAGTACTTC. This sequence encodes CATSRGSEGAEQYF. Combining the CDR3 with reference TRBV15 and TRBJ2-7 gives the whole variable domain DAMVIQNPRYQVTQFGKPVTLSCSQTLNHNVMYWYQQKSSQAPKLLFHYYDKDFNNEADTPDNFQSRRPNTSFCFLDIRSPGLGDTAMYLCATSRGSEGAEQYFGPGTRLTVT.

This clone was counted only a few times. CDR3 DNA: TGTGCCAGCAGCTTACGGTTGGCGAAAAGAGGGGATACGCAGTATTTT. Translation: CASSLRLAKRGDTQYF. This chain joins TRBV11-2 and TRBJ2-3; TRBD2 is a possible D gene (5 bases). V was trimmed by 2 bases and J by 6 bases, leaving 18 bases between them. The germline V gene encodes CDR1 SGHAT and CDR2 FQNNGV. The CDR3 runs 16 residues.

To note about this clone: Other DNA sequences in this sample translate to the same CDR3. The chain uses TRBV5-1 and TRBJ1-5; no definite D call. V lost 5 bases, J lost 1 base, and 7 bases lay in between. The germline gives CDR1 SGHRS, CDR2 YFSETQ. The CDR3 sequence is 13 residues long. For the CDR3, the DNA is TGCGCCAGCAGAGAAGGGAGCAATCAGCCCCAGCATTTT. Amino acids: CASREGSNQPQHF.

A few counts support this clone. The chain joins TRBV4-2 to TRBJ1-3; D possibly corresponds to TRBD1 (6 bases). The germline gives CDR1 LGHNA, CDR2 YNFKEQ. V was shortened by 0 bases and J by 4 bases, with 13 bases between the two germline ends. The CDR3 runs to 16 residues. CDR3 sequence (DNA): TGTGCCAGCAGCCAAGATCATCAGGGGACCGGAAACACCATATATTTT. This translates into CASSQDHQGTGNTIYF.

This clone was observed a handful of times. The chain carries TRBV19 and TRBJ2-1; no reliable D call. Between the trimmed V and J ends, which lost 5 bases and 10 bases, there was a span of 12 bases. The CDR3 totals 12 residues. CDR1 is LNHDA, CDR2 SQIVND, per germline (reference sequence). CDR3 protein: CASSQTLGEQFF. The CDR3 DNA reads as TGTGCCAGTAGTCAGACTTTGGGGGAGCAGTTCTTC.

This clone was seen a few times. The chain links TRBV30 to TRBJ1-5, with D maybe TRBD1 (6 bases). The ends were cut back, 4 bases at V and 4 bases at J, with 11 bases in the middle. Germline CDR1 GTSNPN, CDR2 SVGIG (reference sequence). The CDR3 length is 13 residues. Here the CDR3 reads CAWTGQTNQPQHF. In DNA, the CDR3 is TGTGCCTGGACCGGACAGACGAATCAGCCCCAGCATTTT.

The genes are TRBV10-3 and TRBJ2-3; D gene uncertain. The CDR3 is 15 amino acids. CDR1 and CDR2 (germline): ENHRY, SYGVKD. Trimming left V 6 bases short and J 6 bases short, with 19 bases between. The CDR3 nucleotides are TGTGCCATCAGGCAATCGGACGGAGCTGGGGATACGCAGTATTTT. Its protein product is CAIRQSDGAGDTQYF.

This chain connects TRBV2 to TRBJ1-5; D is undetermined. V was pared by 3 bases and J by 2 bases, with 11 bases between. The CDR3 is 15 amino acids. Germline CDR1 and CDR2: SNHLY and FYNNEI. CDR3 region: CASSEQGQGNQPQHF. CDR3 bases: TGTGCCAGCAGTGAGCAAGGGCAGGGCAATCAGCCCCAGCATTTT.

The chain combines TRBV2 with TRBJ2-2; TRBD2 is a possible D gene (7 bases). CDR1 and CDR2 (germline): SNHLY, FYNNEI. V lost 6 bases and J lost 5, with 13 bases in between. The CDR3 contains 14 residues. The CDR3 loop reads CASRPGEGTGELFF. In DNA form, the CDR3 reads TGTGCCAGCAGGCCAGGGGAGGGAACCGGGGAGCTGTTTTTT.

The CDR3 region is CASSLLAGESTDTQYF. CDR3 nucleotides: TGTGCCAGCAGCTTATTAGCGGGGGAGAGCACAGATACGCAGTATTTT. This sequence joins TRBV7-8 and TRBJ2-3, with 9 bases that match TRBD2. The CDR3 contains 16 residues. Looked up from germline, CDR1 is SGHVS and CDR2 is FQNEAQ. V was clipped by 2 bases and J by 0 bases; unmatched bases: 3.

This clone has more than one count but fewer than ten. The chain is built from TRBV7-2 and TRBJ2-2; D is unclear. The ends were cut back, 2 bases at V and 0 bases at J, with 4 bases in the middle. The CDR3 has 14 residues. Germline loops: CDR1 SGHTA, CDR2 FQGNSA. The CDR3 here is CASSLSPNTGELFF. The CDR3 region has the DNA TGTGCCAGCAGCTTATCACCGAACACCGGGGAGCTGTTTTTT.

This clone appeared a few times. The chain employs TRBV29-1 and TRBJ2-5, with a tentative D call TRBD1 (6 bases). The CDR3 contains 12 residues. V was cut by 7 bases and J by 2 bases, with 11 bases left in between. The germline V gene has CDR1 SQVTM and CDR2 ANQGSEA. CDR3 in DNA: TGCAGCGCGTACAGGGTTCAAGAGACCCAGTACTTC. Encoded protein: CSAYRVQETQYF.

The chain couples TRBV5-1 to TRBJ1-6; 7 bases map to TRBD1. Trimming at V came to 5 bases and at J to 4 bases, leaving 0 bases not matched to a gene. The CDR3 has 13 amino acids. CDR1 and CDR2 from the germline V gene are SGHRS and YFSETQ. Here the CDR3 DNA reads TGCGCCAGCAGACAGGGGTATAATTCACCCCTCCACTTT. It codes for CASRQGYNSPLHF.

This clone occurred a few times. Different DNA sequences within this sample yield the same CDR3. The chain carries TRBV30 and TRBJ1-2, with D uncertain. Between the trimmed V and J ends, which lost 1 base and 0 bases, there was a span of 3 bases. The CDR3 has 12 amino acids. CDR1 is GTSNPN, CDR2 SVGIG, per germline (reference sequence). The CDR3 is CAWSGSNYGYTF. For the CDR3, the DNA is TGTGCCTGGAGTGGGTCTAACTATGGCTACACCTTC.

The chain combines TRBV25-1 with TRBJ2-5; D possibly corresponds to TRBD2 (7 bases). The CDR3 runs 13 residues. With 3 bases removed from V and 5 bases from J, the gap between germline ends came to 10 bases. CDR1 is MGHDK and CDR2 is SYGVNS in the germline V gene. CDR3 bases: TGTGCCAGCAGTGACGGGGGGCGGGAGACCCAGTACTTC. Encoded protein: CASSDGGRETQYF. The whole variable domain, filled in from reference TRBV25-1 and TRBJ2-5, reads EADIYQTPRYLVIGTGKKITLECSQTMGHDKMYWYQQDPGMELHLIHYSYGVNSTEKGDLSSESTVSRIRTEHFPLTLESARPSHTSQYLCASSDGGRETQYFGPGTRLLVL.

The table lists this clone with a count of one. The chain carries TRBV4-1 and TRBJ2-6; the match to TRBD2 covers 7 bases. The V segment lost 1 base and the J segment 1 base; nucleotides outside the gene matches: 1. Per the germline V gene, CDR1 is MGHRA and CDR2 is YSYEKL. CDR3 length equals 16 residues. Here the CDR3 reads CASSQGGGSGANVLTF. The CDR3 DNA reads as TGCGCCAGCAGCCAAGGGGGAGGGTCTGGGGCCAACGTCCTGACTTTC.

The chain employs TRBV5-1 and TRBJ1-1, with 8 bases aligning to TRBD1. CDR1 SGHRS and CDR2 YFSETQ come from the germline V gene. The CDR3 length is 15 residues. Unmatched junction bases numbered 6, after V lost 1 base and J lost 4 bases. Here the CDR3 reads CASSLFGTGGTEAFF. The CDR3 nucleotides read TGCGCCAGCAGCTTGTTTGGGACAGGAGGCACTGAAGCTTTCTTT.

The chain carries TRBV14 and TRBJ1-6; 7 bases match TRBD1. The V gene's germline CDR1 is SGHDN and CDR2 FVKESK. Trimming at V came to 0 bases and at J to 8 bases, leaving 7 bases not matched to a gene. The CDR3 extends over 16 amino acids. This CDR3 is CASSQDTGTEHSPLHF. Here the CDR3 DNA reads TGTGCCAGCAGCCAAGATACCGGGACAGAACATTCACCCCTCCACTTT.

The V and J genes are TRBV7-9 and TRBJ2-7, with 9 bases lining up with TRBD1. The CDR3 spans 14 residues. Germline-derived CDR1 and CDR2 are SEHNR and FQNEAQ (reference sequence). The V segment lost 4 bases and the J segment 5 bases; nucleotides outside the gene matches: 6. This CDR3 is CASSSFDRGNEQYF. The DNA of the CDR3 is TGTGCCAGCAGCTCTTTTGACAGGGGGAACGAGCAGTACTTC.

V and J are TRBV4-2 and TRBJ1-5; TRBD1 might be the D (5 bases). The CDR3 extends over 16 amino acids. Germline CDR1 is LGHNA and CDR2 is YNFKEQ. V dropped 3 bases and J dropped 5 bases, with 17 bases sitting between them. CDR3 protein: CASSQDIDGLYQPQHF. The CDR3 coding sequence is TGTGCCAGCAGCCAGGACATAGACGGGCTCTATCAGCCCCAGCATTTT.

This chain's CDR3 is CAWSARDRDGKLFF. In DNA form, the CDR3 reads TGTGCCTGGAGTGCCCGGGACAGGGATGGAAAACTGTTTTTT. This rearrangement joins TRBV30 to TRBJ1-4, with 9 bases that match TRBD1. The CDR3 has 14 residues. The V gene end was trimmed by 1 base and the J gene end by 10 bases; junction bases not matched to a gene: 7. The V gene's germline CDR1 is GTSNPN and CDR2 SVGIG (reference sequence).

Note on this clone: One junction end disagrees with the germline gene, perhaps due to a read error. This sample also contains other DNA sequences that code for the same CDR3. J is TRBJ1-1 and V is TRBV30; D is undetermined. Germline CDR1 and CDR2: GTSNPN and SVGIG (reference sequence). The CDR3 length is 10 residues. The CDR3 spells CAWKNTEAFF. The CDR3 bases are TGTGCTTGGAAGAACACTGAAGCTTTCTTT.

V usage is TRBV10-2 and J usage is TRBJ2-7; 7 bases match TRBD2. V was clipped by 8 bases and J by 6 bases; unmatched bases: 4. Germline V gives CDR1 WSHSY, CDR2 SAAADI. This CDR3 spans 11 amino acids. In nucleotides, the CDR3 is TGCGCCAGCGGCGGGGGATCCGAGCAGTACTTC. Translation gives CASGGGSEQYF.

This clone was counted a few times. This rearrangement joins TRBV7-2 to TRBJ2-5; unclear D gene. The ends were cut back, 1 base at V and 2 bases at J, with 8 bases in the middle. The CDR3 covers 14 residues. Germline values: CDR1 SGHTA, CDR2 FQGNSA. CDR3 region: CASSLEEFQETQYF. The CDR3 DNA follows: TGTGCCAGCAGCTTAGAAGAGTTTCAAGAGACCCAGTACTTC. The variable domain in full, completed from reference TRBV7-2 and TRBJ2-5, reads GAGVSQSPSNKVTEKGKDVELRCDPISGHTALYWYRQSLGQGLEFLIYFQGNSAPDKSGLPSDRFSAERTGGSVSTLTIQRTQQEDSAVYLCASSLEEFQETQYFGPGTRLLVL.

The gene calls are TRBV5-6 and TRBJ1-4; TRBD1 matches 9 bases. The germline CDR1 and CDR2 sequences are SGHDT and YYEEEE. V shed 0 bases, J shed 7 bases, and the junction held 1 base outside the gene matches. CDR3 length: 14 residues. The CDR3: CASSLGTGAEKLFF. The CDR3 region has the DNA TGTGCCAGCAGCTTGGGGACAGGGGCTGAAAAACTGTTTTTT.